These 27 T cell receptor beta chains originate from one sample sequenced in a study of blood T cell repertoires in COVID-19. Repertoires were generated with immunoSEQ multiplex PCR, while TCRdb's copy carries only in-frame clones and drops some. The profile shows about 200,000 clones, around four fifths of them singletons. Sequenced sample: peripheral blood. The receptors were gathered from a man in his fifties or sixties with COVID-19, enrolled during active disease.

The chain employs TRBV6-8 and TRBJ1-4; 7 bases agree with TRBD1. Germline trimming cut 4 bases from V and 7 bases from J; bases unmatched to any gene: 9. The CDR3 extends over 15 amino acids. Germline values: CDR1 MNHGY, CDR2 SAAAGT. In DNA, the CDR3 is TGTGCCAGCAGTTCCCGGACAGGCAGGGGTGAAAAACTGTTTTTT. Its protein is CASSSRTGRGEKLFF.

This chain connects TRBV19 to TRBJ1-1, with TRBD1 matching over 8 bases. This CDR3 is built from 12 residues. The V gene's germline CDR1 is LNHDA and CDR2 SQIVND (reference sequence). V lost 5 bases and J lost 8; bases outside the gene matches: 4. In DNA, the CDR3 is TGTGCCAGTAGTCTAAGGACAGGGGAAGCTTTCTTT. Translated: CASSLRTGEAFF. Full variable domain (remainder filled in from reference TRBV19 and TRBJ1-1): DGGITQSPKYLFRKEGQNVTLSCEQNLNHDAMYWYRQDPGQGLRLIYYSQIVNDFQKGDIAEGYSVSREKKESFPLTVTSAQKNPTAFYLCASSLRTGEAFFGQGTRLTVV.

This rearrangement joins TRBV3-1 (or the pseudogene TRBV3-2) to TRBJ1-2; a possible D gene is TRBD1 (5 bases). Trimming left V 1 base short and J 9 bases short, with 15 bases between. The V gene's germline CDR1 is LGHDT and CDR2 YNNKEL (reference sequence). The CDR3 totals 14 residues. The CDR3 sequence is CASSQAQGAASYTF. In DNA form, the CDR3 reads TGTGCCAGCAGCCAAGCTCAAGGGGCGGCCAGCTACACCTTC.

J is TRBJ2-1 and V is TRBV7-9; 12 bases agree with TRBD2. The CDR3 length is 19 residues. J lost 5 bases, V lost 5 bases, and 16 bases had no gene match. Germline V gene lookup returns CDR1 SEHNR and CDR2 FQNEAQ (reference sequence). The CDR3 bases are TGTGCCAGCAGCCCCCGACTCACCGGGACTAGCGGGCGGAACAATGAGCAGTTCTTC. Translation: CASSPRLTGTSGRNNEQFF.

This rearrangement joins TRBV7-8 to TRBJ1-3, with D maybe TRBD1 (6 bases). The CDR3 consists of 14 residues. Germline V lookup: CDR1 SGHVS, CDR2 FQNEAQ. The V gene lost 8 bases and the J gene lost 4 bases, with 15 bases spanning the gap. Here the CDR3 DNA reads TGTGCCAGCGGTAGTCGGACAGTCGGAAACACCATATATTTT. It specifies CASGSRTVGNTIYF.

The chain is built from TRBV7-6 and TRBJ1-1, with 9 bases that match TRBD1. The CDR3 has 17 residues. The trim removed 1 base at V and 4 bases at J, leaving 10 bases unmatched. Germline V lookup: CDR1 SGHVS, CDR2 FNYEAQ. The DNA for the CDR3 is TGTGCCAGCAGCTTAGAAGGGACAGGGTATTTGGGCACTGAAGCTTTCTTT. Its translation is CASSLEGTGYLGTEAFF.

V and J are TRBV18 and TRBJ2-7; D might be TRBD2 (5 bases). With 3 bases removed from V and 3 bases from J, the gap between germline ends came to 12 bases. This CDR3 is 14 amino acids long. Germline V gives CDR1 KGHSH, CDR2 LQKENI. The CDR3 reads CASSPEDGYYEQYF. In nucleotides, the CDR3 is TGTGCCAGCTCACCGGAGGACGGATACTACGAGCAGTACTTC.

The chain couples TRBV4-2 to TRBJ2-7; 7 nucleotides match TRBD2. J lost 5 bases, V lost 0 bases, and 7 bases had no gene match. Germline loops: CDR1 LGHNA, CDR2 YNFKEQ. The CDR3 is 15 residues long. This CDR3 reads CASSQDLAGAHEQYF. Written as DNA, the CDR3 is TGTGCCAGCAGCCAAGATCTGGCGGGAGCGCACGAGCAGTACTTC.

The gene calls are TRBV10-2 and TRBJ2-2; TRBD1 matches 7 bases. Trimming cost V 10 bases and J 0 bases; bases outside gene matches: 5. CDR1 is WSHSY, CDR2 SAAADI, per germline. The CDR3 loop spans 14 amino acids. This CDR3 is CATIGTANTGELFF. In DNA, the CDR3 is TGCGCCACCATAGGGACAGCGAACACCGGGGAGCTGTTTTTT.

The chain joins TRBV29-1 to TRBJ2-7, with D maybe TRBD1 (5 bases). The length of the CDR3 is 12 residues. V was shortened by 6 bases and J by 3 bases, with 12 bases between the two germline ends. Germline V gene sequence: CDR1 SQVTM, CDR2 ANQGSEA. The CDR3 loop reads CSVRDSYYEQYF. The CDR3, as DNA: TGCAGCGTACGAGACAGCTACTACGAGCAGTACTTC.

The CDR3 sequence is CASTYPGGGGYGYTF. The CDR3 DNA reads as TGTGCCAGCACCTATCCCGGGGGGGGAGGCTATGGCTACACCTTC. The chain recombines TRBV9 with TRBJ1-2; tentatively, D is TRBD1 (5 bases). Germline-derived CDR1 and CDR2 are SGDLS and YYNGEE. With 6 bases removed from V and 4 bases from J, the gap between germline ends came to 19 bases. This CDR3 region has 15 residues.

The chain employs TRBV6-2 or TRBV6-3 and TRBJ1-1; D not certain. The CDR3 is made up of 15 amino acids. Trimming took 0 bases from V and 7 from J, leaving 15 bases between them. Germline V CDR1 and CDR2: MNHEY, SVGEGT. The CDR3 coding sequence is TGTGCCAGCAGTTACTCAGGAGGACCGAGCGGTGAAGCTTTCTTT. It yields the protein CASSYSGGPSGEAFF.

The chain carries TRBV5-1 and TRBJ2-1; D may be TRBD2 (5 bases). Germline V gene sequence: CDR1 SGHRS, CDR2 YFSETQ. The CDR3 extends over 15 amino acids. V was cut by 1 base and J by 0 bases, with 8 bases left in between. In DNA, the CDR3 is TGCGCCAGCAGCTTGTTGGGAGCCTCCTACAATGAGCAGTTCTTC. Translating gives CASSLLGASYNEQFF. Based on the CDR3 plus reference TRBV5-1 and TRBJ2-1, the full variable domain is KAGVTQTPRYLIKTRGQQVTLSCSPISGHRSVSWYQQTPGQGLQFLFEYFSETQRNKGNFPGRFSGRQFSNSRSEMNVSTLELGDSALYLCASSLLGASYNEQFFGPGTRLTVL.

The chain has TRBV19 and TRBJ2-3; D not certain. Germline CDR1 reads LNHDA; CDR2 reads SQIVND (reference sequence). The CDR3 is 11 residues long. V lost 5 bases to trimming and J lost 6 bases, with 6 bases between them. The CDR3 nucleotides are TGTGCCAGTAGTCCCGGGGATACGCAGTATTTT. It codes for CASSPGDTQYF.

The genes are TRBV28 and TRBJ2-3, with TRBD2 matching 13 bases. Per germline, CDR1 MDHEN and CDR2 SYDVKM. Trimming took 10 bases from V and 7 from J; bases not matched to a gene: 11. The CDR3 spans 15 residues. The CDR3 DNA reads TGTGCCACCACAATGCCGGGACTAGCGGGATATACGCAGTATTTT. Translating gives CATTMPGLAGYTQYF. The full variable domain, in which reference TRBV28 and TRBJ2-3 provide the parts outside the CDR3, is DVKVTQSSRYLVKRTGEKVFLECVQDMDHENMFWYRQDPGLGLRLIYFSYDVKMKEKGDIPEGYSVSREKKERFSLILESASTNQTSMYLCATTMPGLAGYTQYFGPGTRLTVL.

The V call is TRBV11-3, the J call TRBJ2-4; 8 nucleotides align to TRBD1. Unmatched junction bases numbered 4, after V lost 1 base and J lost 8 bases. Per germline, CDR1 SGHNT and CDR2 YENEEA. The CDR3 sequence is 14 residues long. CDR3 sequence (DNA): TGTGCCAGCAGCTTAGGGACAGGGTCGGACATTCAGTACTTC. Translation: CASSLGTGSDIQYF.

The chain combines TRBV18 with TRBJ1-4, with no clear D. Trimming took 0 bases from V and 0 from J, leaving 8 bases between them. Germline CDR1 and CDR2: KGHSH and LQKENI. CDR3 length equals 16 residues. The chain's CDR3 is CASSPPFRATNEKLFF. The CDR3 region has the DNA TGTGCCAGCTCACCACCTTTCCGTGCAACTAATGAAAAACTGTTTTTT.

On this clone: Other DNA sequences in this sample translate to the same CDR3. The chain couples TRBV5-1 to TRBJ2-7; 12 bases line up with TRBD2. The CDR3 runs 15 residues. Trimming took 0 bases from V and 6 from J; bases not matched to a gene: 4. In germline, CDR1 is SGHRS, CDR2 YFSETQ. CDR3 in amino acids: CASSLGLAGGREQYF. The CDR3 DNA follows: TGCGCCAGCAGCTTGGGCCTAGCGGGAGGGCGCGAGCAGTACTTC.

The chain employs TRBV7-9 and TRBJ1-3, with D tentatively TRBD1 (6 bases). Trimming left V 6 bases short and J 4 bases short, with 16 bases between. This CDR3 is 15 amino acids long. Per germline, CDR1 SEHNR and CDR2 FQNEAQ (reference sequence). CDR3 nucleotides: TGTGCCAGCAGGGTCGCTCAGGGGAGCGGAAACACCATATATTTT. It specifies CASRVAQGSGNTIYF.

The gene calls are TRBV18 and TRBJ2-2, with TRBD1 identical over 8 bases. The germline V gene has CDR1 KGHSH and CDR2 LQKENI. The CDR3 has 16 residues. The J segment lost 7 bases and the V segment lost 3 bases, leaving 10 bases of the junction unmatched. CDR3 sequence: CASSPSDRVLSGELFF. Here the CDR3 DNA reads TGTGCCAGCTCACCGTCGGACAGGGTCCTCAGCGGGGAGCTGTTTTTT.

V gene TRBV6-5 combines with J gene TRBJ1-6; unclear D gene. Trimming removed 4 bases at V and 8 bases at J, with 18 bases between. Germline CDR1 reads MNHEY; CDR2 reads SVGAGI. This CDR3 has 16 amino acids. The CDR3 here is CASSSSGRERDSPLHF. The CDR3 DNA sequence: TGTGCCAGCAGTTCCAGCGGCCGTGAGAGGGATTCACCCCTCCACTTT.

This clone was observed a single time. This chain uses TRBV10-3 with TRBJ1-5, with 8 bases identical to TRBD1. The CDR3 length is 15 residues. Trimming removed 8 bases from V and 2 bases from J; junction bases left unmatched: 8. CDR1 and CDR2 from the germline V gene are ENHRY and SYGVKD. The CDR3 DNA sequence: TGTGCCATCGGGTCACAGGGGGGTGGCAATCAGCCCCAGCATTTT. Encoded protein: CAIGSQGGGNQPQHF.

This chain uses TRBV19 with TRBJ2-7, with D maybe TRBD2 (7 bases). Germline V lookup: CDR1 LNHDA, CDR2 SQIVND (reference sequence). The CDR3 is 12 amino acids. The V end was cut by 7 bases, the J end by 6 bases, with 13 bases between. CDR3 bases: TGTGCCAGTACAATGGGAGGGGGCGAGCAGTACTTC. This translates into CASTMGGGEQYF. The entire variable domain, with the rest obtained from reference TRBV19 and TRBJ2-7, is as follows: DGGITQSPKYLFRKEGQNVTLSCEQNLNHDAMYWYRQDPGQGLRLIYYSQIVNDFQKGDIAEGYSVSREKKESFPLTVTSAQKNPTAFYLCASTMGGGEQYFGPGTRLTVT.

This rearrangement joins TRBV19 to TRBJ1-2, with 9 positions matching TRBD1. CDR3 length equals 13 residues. The J segment lost 6 bases and the V segment lost 4 bases, leaving 3 bases of the junction unmatched. Germline CDR1 and CDR2: LNHDA and SQIVND (reference sequence). CDR3 nucleotides: TGTGCCAGTAGTACGGACAGGGGCCATGGCTACACCTTC. Protein sequence: CASSTDRGHGYTF. The whole variable domain, remainder taken from reference TRBV19 and TRBJ1-2, is DGGITQSPKYLFRKEGQNVTLSCEQNLNHDAMYWYRQDPGQGLRLIYYSQIVNDFQKGDIAEGYSVSREKKESFPLTVTSAQKNPTAFYLCASSTDRGHGYTFGSGTRLTVV.

This chain links TRBV7-8 with TRBJ1-1; D is uncertain. This CDR3 comprises 14 residues. The ends were cut back, 1 base at V and 6 bases at J, with 12 bases in the middle. Germline values: CDR1 SGHVS, CDR2 FQNEAQ. CDR3 loop: CASSLEAGRAEAFF. CDR3 DNA sequence: TGTGCCAGCAGCTTAGAGGCCGGCCGGGCTGAAGCTTTCTTT.

Only one count was recorded for this clone. The chain employs TRBV11-2 and TRBJ1-2; 7 positions agree with TRBD1. The CDR3 totals 14 residues. Germline V lookup: CDR1 SGHAT, CDR2 FQNNGV. The J segment lost 2 bases and the V segment lost 4 bases, leaving 4 bases of the junction unmatched. The CDR3 sequence: CASSSWDSNYGYTF. The CDR3 nucleotides are TGTGCCAGCAGCTCCTGGGACAGCAACTATGGCTACACCTTC.

V and J are TRBV5-1 and TRBJ2-2; D is undetermined. This CDR3 comprises 14 residues. The germline CDR1 and CDR2 sequences are SGHRS and YFSETQ. The V gene lost 0 bases and the J gene lost 8 bases, with 11 bases spanning the gap. The CDR3 loop reads CASSLAPGTGELFF. CDR3 coding DNA: TGCGCCAGCAGCTTGGCCCCAGGTACGGGGGAGCTGTTTTTT.